The 19 T cell receptor beta chains reported below all come from one sample, sequenced in a study of metastatic and nonmetastatic thyroid tumors (TCRdb year 2020). The library was built by means of PCR. Instrument on record: Illumina HiSeq 4000. The public reads were reanalyzed by TCRdb: fastp trimming at Q25, MiXCR alignment, in-frame beta chains only. This sample gives about 20,000 clones in total; around 15% of them show up just once. The ten largest clones add up to around 9.3% of the sample. No patient had received any treatment before thyroid surgery. The material sequenced was tumor tissue. Source of these receptors: a female donor with papillary thyroid cancer or a benign thyroid nodule (not recorded which). Some clones in this sample may be carry-over from other donors' samples.

At least ten counts were recorded for this clone. The rearrangement links TRBV20-1 to TRBJ1-2, with D uncertain. Germline V CDR1 and CDR2: DFQATT, SNEGSKA (reference sequence). V shed 6 bases and J shed 5 bases, with 19 bases lying between them. The CDR3 covers 14 residues. CDR3 protein: CSAPDRYSTYGYTF. CDR3 coding DNA: TGCAGTGCGCCGGACCGTTACTCAACTTATGGCTACACCTTC.

Worth noting for this clone: This may be a read error: a much more frequent sequence differs by one nucleotide. V usage is TRBV7-3 and J usage is TRBJ2-3; D ambiguous. Germline CDR1 and CDR2: SGHTA and FQGTGA. This CDR3 is built from 15 residues. Trimming took off 5 bases at V and 6 bases at J, with 18 bases between the two ends. CDR3 sequence (DNA): TGTGCCAGCAGCCTCGCTCAGGAGAGTTTGGATACGCAGTATTTT. This translates into CASSLAQESLDTQYF.

V and J are TRBV18 and TRBJ2-5; 9 bases map to TRBD1. J gave up 2 bases and V 1 base, and 5 bases lay outside the gene matches. CDR1 and CDR2 from the germline V gene are KGHSH and LQKENI. There are 16 residues in the CDR3. CDR3: CASSPRQGGDQETQYF. The CDR3 DNA follows: TGTGCCAGCTCACCACGACAGGGGGGGGATCAAGAGACCCAGTACTTC.

A note on this clone: Its ends do not fully match the called genes, so a read error is possible. V is TRBV6-1 and J is TRBJ1-1; D is unresolved. The germline V gene has CDR1 MNHNS and CDR2 SASEGT. The CDR3 loop spans 13 amino acids. In DNA form, the CDR3 reads TGTGCCAGCAATCTGAACGGGTTCACTGAGGCTTTCTTT. This codes for CASNLNGFTEAFF.

This clone was counted many times. The chain uses TRBV5-1 and TRBJ2-7; D ambiguous. V gave up 0 bases and J gave up 4 bases, with 8 bases separating them. The CDR3 has 13 residues. Germline CDR1 and CDR2: SGHRS and YFSETQ. The CDR3: CASSLGGGYEQYF. CDR3 nucleotides: TGCGCCAGCAGCTTGGGGGGTGGGTACGAGCAGTACTTC.

This clone has at least ten counts. V gene TRBV11-2 combines with J gene TRBJ1-5; no clear D. V was trimmed by 1 base and J by 1 base, leaving 5 bases between them. This CDR3 spans 14 amino acids. Germline values: CDR1 SGHAT, CDR2 FQNNGV. The CDR3 bases are TGTGCCAGCAGCTTAGGATTAAGCAATCAGCCCCAGCATTTT. Translating it yields CASSLGLSNQPQHF.

At least ten counts were recorded for this clone. The chain links TRBV20-1 to TRBJ1-5; D gene ambiguous. Trimming removed 3 bases at V and 5 bases at J, with 11 bases between. CDR3 length: 13 residues. Germline CDR1 DFQATT, CDR2 SNEGSKA (reference sequence). The CDR3: CSASSGRHQPQHF. The CDR3 DNA sequence: TGCAGTGCTAGTTCTGGGAGGCATCAGCCCCAGCATTTT.

This clone was found many times. As DNA, the CDR3 is TGTGCCACCAGTGATTTGAAGGGGGGCGAGCAGTTCTTC. Its translation is CATSDLKGGEQFF. The chain combines TRBV24-1 with TRBJ2-1; D assignment may be TRBD1 or TRBD2 (6 bases each). V was trimmed by 0 bases and J by 10 bases, leaving 9 bases between them. Germline V lookup: CDR1 KGHDR, CDR2 SFDVKD. The CDR3 spans 13 residues.

This clone has only a few counts. The CDR3 bases are TGTGCCAGCGGGACGGATTCACCCGGCGAGCAGTACTTC. Amino acids: CASGTDSPGEQYF. This sequence joins TRBV27 and TRBJ2-7, with D perhaps matching TRBD1 or TRBD2 (5 bases each). The CDR3 loop spans 13 amino acids. Germline CDR1 MNHEY, CDR2 SMNVEV (reference sequence). V was clipped by 8 bases and J by 6 bases, with 17 bases between them.

This clone has a single count. This could be a read error, since a much larger clone is one nucleotide away. The limits of the CDR3 on the DNA are not certain, so only TCRdb's listed CDR3 is given. V gene TRBV20-1 combines with J gene TRBJ1-1; TRBD1 reflects the table's D call only, with no check against the DNA. The CDR3 spans 13 residues, counting both ends. The germline V gene has CDR1 DFQATT and CDR2 SNEGSKA (reference sequence). CDR3 sequence reads: CSSSGQLNTEAFF.

Only a few counts were recorded for this clone. This chain links TRBV29-1 with TRBJ1-2; a possible D gene is TRBD1 (6 bases). The V end was cut by 7 bases, the J end by 1 base, with 16 bases between. This CDR3 region has 14 residues. Germline V gives CDR1 SQVTM, CDR2 ANQGSEA. DNA of the CDR3: TGCAGCGCGGTTACCGGGACATTTAACTATGGCTACACCTTC. Translating it yields CSAVTGTFNYGYTF.

This sequence joins TRBV27 and TRBJ2-1, with TRBD2 identical over 9 bases. The CDR3 loop spans 15 amino acids. The junction had 9 bases not matched to a gene; V was cut back by 7 bases and J by 5 bases. Per the germline V gene, CDR1 is MNHEY and CDR2 is SMNVEV (reference sequence). The CDR3 DNA is TGTGCCAGCAATTCAGCGACTAGCGGCGACAATGAGCAGTTCTTC. Protein sequence: CASNSATSGDNEQFF.

This clone was observed at least ten times. The rearrangement uses TRBV2 and TRBJ2-1, with D unclear. Germline CDR1 and CDR2: SNHLY and FYNNEI. This CDR3 region has 10 residues. Trimming cost V 2 bases and J 9 bases, with 2 bases left between them. The chain's CDR3 is CASSEFEQFF. CDR3 coding DNA: TGTGCCAGCAGTGAATTTGAGCAGTTCTTC.

Within the sample, this clone is medium-sized. The chain employs TRBV6-1 and TRBJ1-1; perhaps TRBD1 as D (6 bases). This CDR3 is built from 15 residues. V shed 6 bases and J shed 2 bases, with 16 bases lying between them. Per germline, CDR1 MNHNS and CDR2 SASEGT. The DNA for the CDR3 is TGTGCCAGCAGGATTAACAGGGTGGCAAACACTGAAGCTTTCTTT. Its translation is CASRINRVANTEAFF.

This clone was detected many times. This chain uses TRBV5-1 with TRBJ2-1, with 8 nucleotides matching TRBD2. The CDR3 sequence is 15 residues long. The germline CDR1 and CDR2 sequences are SGHRS and YFSETQ. V dropped 0 bases and J dropped 8; count of bases not matched to a gene: 7. DNA for the CDR3: TGCGCCAGCAGCTTGGGTCTCGGACTAGCATATGAGCAGTTCTTC. Its protein product is CASSLGLGLAYEQFF.

This clone has at least ten counts. The chain recombines TRBV5-6 with TRBJ2-1, with D tentatively TRBD1 (5 bases). The CDR3 sequence is 15 residues long. From germline, CDR1 is SGHDT and CDR2 YYEEEE. The V end lost 0 bases, the J end lost 5 bases, and 12 bases lay between the germline ends. The DNA of the CDR3 is TGTGCCAGCAGCTTGGTGGAAGGGGCGGACAATGAGCAGTTCTTC. It translates to CASSLVEGADNEQFF.

This clone has ten or more counts. The chain uses TRBV30 and TRBJ1-1; D call uncertain. Germline CDR1 reads GTSNPN; CDR2 reads SVGIG (reference sequence). There are 11 residues in the CDR3. V dropped 5 bases and J dropped 0 bases, with 4 bases sitting between them. CDR3: CAWELNTEAFF. In DNA form, the CDR3 reads TGTGCCTGGGAACTGAACACTGAAGCTTTCTTT.

In this sample, this clone turned up many times. Germline and junction disagree at one end, which may indicate a read error. The same CDR3 is also encoded by other DNA sequences in this sample. The chain employs TRBV30 and TRBJ1-5, with 7 bases identical to TRBD1. Germline CDR1 is GTSNPN and CDR2 is SVGIG (reference sequence). The CDR3 sequence is 15 residues long. The CDR3 loop is CAWSKGASSSQPQHF. DNA for the CDR3: TGCGCCTGGAGTAAGGGGGCAAGTTCCAGCCAGCCCCAGCATTTT.

This clone was detected ten times or more. The V call is TRBV9, the J call TRBJ2-2; D is unresolved. With 0 bases removed from V and 4 bases from J, the gap between germline ends came to 13 bases. There are 16 residues in the CDR3. In germline, CDR1 is SGDLS, CDR2 YYNGEE. CDR3 amino acids: CASSVDPRLGTGELFF. The CDR3, as DNA: TGTGCCAGCAGCGTAGATCCCAGGTTGGGCACCGGGGAGCTGTTTTTT.